This T cell receptor (beta chain) was sequenced in a study of blood T cells in healthy people across ages. Primers used in a second PCR of about 6 to 11 cycles were a sample-barcoded 5' primer and a J-beta primer mix. TCRdb recomputed calls from the 5' RACE reads with MiXCR, one row per CDR3 protein. The sample carries around 1,000,000 distinct CDR3 sequences, around 25% recorded once. This CDR3 has 16 residues. Trimming removed 0 bases at V and 0 bases at J, with 12 bases between. Per the germline V gene, CDR1 is SGDLS and CDR2 is YYNGEE. The sample was also reused in another study, on T cells of mothers and their children.

The source is a girl aged 2 to 10 in good health. Sequencing input: blood. The genes are TRBV9 and TRBJ1-2, with D hard to call. CDR3 in amino acids: CASSVVKETANYGYTF. The CDR3, as DNA: TGTGCCAGCAGCGTAGTTAAGGAGACCGCTAACTATGGCTACACCTTC.